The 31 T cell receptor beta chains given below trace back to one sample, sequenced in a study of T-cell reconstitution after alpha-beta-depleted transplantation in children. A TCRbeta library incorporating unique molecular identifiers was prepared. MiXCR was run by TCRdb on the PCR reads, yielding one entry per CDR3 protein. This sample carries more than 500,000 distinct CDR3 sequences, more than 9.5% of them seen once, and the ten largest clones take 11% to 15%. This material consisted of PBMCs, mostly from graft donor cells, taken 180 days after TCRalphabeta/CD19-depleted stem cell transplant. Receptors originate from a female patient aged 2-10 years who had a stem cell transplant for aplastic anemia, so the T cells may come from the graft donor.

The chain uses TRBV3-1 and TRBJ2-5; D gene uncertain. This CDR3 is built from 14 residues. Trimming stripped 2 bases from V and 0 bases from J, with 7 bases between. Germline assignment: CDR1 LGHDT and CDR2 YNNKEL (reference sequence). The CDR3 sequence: CASSQSANQETQYF. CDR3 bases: TGTGCCAGCAGCCAATCTGCTAACCAAGAGACCCAGTACTTC.

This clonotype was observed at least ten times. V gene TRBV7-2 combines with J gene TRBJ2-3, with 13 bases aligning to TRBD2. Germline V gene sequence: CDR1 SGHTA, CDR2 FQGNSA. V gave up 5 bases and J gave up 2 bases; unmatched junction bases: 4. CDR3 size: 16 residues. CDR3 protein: CASSPGLAGITDTQYF. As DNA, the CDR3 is TGTGCCAGCAGCCCGGGACTAGCGGGGATCACAGATACGCAGTATTTT.

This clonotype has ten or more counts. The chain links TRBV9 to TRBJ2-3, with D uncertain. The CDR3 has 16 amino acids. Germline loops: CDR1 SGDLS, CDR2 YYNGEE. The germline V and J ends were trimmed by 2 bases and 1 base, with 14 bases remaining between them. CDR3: CASSVQASSGTDTQYF. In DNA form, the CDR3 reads TGTGCCAGCAGCGTGCAGGCCTCCTCTGGCACAGATACGCAGTATTTT.

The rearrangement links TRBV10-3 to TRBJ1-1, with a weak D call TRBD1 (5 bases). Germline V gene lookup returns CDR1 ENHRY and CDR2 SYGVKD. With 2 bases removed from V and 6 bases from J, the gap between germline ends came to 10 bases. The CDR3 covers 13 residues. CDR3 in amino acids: CAISELLGAEAFF. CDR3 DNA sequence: TGTGCCATCAGTGAGCTCCTAGGGGCTGAAGCTTTCTTT.

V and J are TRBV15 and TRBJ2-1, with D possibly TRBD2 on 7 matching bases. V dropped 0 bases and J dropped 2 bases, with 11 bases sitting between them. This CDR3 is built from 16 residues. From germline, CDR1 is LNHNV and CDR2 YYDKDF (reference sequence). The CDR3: CATSRDWGGPYNEQFF. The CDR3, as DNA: TGTGCCACCAGCAGAGATTGGGGGGGCCCCTACAATGAGCAGTTCTTC.

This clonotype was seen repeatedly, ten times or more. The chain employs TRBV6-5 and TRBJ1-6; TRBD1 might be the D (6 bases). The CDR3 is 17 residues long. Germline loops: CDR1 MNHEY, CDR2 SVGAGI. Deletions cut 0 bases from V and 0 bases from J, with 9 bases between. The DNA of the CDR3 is TGTGCCAGCAGTTACTCCCAGGGGAGCTCCTATAATTCACCCCTCCACTTT. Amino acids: CASSYSQGSSYNSPLHF.

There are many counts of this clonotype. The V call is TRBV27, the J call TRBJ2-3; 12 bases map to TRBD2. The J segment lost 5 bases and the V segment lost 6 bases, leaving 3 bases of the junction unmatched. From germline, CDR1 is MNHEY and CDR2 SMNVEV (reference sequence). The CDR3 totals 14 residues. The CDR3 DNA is TGTGCCAGCAGACTAGCGGGAGGTGGAGATACGCAGTATTTT. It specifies CASRLAGGGDTQYF.

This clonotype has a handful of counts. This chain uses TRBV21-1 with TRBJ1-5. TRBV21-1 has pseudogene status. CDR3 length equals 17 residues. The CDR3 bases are TGTGCCAGCAGCAAAGGTGGAGGGGAGTATAGCAATCAGCCCCAGCATTTT. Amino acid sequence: CASSKGGGEYSNQPQHF.

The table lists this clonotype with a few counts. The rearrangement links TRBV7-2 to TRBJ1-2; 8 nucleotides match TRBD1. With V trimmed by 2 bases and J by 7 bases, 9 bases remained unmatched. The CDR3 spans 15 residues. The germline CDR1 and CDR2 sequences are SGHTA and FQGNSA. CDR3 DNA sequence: TGTGCCAGCAGCTTACGAGGACAGGGCAAGGGTGGCTACACCTTC. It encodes CASSLRGQGKGGYTF. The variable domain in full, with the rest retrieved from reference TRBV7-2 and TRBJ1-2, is GAGVSQSPSNKVTEKGKDVELRCDPISGHTALYWYRQSLGQGLEFLIYFQGNSAPDKSGLPSDRFSAERTGGSVSTLTIQRTQQEDSAVYLCASSLRGQGKGGYTFGSGTRLTVV.

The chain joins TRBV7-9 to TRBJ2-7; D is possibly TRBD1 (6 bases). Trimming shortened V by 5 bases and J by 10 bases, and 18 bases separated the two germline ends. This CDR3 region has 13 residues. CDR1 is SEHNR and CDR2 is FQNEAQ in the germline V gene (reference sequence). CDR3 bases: TGTGCCAGCAGCCTCAATAGTCAGGGGAAACAGTACGTC. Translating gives CASSLNSQGKQYV.

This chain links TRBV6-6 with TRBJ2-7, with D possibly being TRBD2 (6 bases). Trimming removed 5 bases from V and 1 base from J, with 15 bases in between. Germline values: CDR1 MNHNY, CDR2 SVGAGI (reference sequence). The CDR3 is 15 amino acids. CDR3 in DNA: TGTGCCAGCAGTAATTTAAGGAGCGGGTCCTACGAGCAGTACTTC. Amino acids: CASSNLRSGSYEQYF.

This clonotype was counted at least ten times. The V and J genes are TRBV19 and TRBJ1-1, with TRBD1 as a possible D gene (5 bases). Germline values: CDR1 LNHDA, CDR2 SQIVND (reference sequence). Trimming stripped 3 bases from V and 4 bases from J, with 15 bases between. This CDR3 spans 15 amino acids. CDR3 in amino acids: CASSIGRQISTEAFF. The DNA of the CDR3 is TGTGCCAGTAGTATTGGTCGACAGATCAGCACTGAAGCTTTCTTT.

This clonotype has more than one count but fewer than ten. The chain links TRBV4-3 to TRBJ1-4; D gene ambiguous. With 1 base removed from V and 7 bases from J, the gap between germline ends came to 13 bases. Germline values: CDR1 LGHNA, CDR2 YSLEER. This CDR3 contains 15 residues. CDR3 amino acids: CASSQGVKVPEKLFF. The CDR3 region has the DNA TGCGCCAGCAGCCAAGGGGTTAAGGTCCCTGAAAAACTGTTTTTT.

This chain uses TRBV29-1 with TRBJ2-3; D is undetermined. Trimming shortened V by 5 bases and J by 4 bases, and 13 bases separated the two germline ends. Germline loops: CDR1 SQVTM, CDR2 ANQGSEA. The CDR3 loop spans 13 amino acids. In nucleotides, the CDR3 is TGCAGCGTTACCTACATGCTCCCAGATACGCAGTATTTT. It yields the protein CSVTYMLPDTQYF.

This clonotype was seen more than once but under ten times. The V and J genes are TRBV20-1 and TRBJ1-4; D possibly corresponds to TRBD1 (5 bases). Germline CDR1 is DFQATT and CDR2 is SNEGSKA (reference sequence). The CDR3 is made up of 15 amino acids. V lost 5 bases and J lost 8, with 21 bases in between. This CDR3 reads CSAPPYRSGGEKLFF. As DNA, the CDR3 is TGCAGTGCTCCTCCTTACCGCTCTGGGGGGGAAAAACTGTTTTTT.

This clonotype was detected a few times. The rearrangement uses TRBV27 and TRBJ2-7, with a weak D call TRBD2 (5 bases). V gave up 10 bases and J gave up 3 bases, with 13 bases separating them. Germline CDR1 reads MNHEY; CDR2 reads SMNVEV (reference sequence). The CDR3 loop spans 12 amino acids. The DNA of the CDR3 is TGTGCCACTAGGGAGAACGGCTACGAGCAGTACGTC. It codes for CATRENGYEQYV.

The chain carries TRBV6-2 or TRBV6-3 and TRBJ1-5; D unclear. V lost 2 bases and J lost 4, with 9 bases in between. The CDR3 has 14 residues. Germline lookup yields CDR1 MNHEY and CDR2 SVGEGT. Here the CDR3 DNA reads TGTGCCAGCAGTTACACGGCCCCAAATCAGCCCCAGCATTTT. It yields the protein CASSYTAPNQPQHF.

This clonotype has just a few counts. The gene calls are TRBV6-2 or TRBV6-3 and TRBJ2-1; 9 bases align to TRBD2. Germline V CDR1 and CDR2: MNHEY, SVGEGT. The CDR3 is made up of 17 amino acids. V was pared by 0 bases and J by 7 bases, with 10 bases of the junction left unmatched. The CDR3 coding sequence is TGTGCCAGCAGTTACTCGCCAGCGGGGGGAGAAGGGAATGAGCAGTTCTTC. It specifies CASSYSPAGGEGNEQFF.

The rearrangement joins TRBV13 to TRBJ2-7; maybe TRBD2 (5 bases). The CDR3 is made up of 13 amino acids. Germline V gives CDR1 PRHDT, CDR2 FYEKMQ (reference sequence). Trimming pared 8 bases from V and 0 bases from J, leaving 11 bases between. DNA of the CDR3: TGTGCCAGCTCCCGGGGATCCTCCTACGAGCAGTACGTC. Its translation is CASSRGSSYEQYV.

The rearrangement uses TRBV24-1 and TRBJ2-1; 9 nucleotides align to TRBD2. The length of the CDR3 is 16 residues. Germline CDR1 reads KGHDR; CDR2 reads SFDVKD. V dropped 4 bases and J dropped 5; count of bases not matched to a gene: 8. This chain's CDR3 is CATSDPGLAPNNEQFF. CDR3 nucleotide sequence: TGTGCCACCAGTGACCCCGGACTAGCGCCCAACAATGAGCAGTTCTTC.

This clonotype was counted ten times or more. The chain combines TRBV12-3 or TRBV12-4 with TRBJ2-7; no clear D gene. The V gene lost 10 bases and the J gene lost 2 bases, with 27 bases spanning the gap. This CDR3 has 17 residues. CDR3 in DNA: TGTGCCAACCCTGGACCCAAAGGATTCATCCGTCCCTACGAGCAGTACGTC. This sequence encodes CANPGPKGFIRPYEQYV.

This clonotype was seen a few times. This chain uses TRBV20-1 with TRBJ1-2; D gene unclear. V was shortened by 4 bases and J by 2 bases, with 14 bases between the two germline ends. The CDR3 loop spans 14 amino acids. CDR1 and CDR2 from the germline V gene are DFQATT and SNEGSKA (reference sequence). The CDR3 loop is CSATRTSVNYGYTF. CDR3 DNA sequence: TGCAGTGCTACCCGGACGTCGGTCAACTATGGCTACACCTTC.

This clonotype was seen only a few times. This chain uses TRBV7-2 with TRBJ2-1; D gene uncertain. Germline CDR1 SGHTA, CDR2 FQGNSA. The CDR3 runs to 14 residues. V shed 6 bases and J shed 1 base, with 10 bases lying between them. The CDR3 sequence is CASRTDGSYNEQFF. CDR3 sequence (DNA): TGTGCCAGCAGAACTGACGGTTCCTACAATGAGCAGTTCTTC. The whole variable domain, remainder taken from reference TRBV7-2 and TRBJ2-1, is GAGVSQSPSNKVTEKGKDVELRCDPISGHTALYWYRQSLGQGLEFLIYFQGNSAPDKSGLPSDRFSAERTGGSVSTLTIQRTQQEDSAVYLCASRTDGSYNEQFFGPGTRLTVL.

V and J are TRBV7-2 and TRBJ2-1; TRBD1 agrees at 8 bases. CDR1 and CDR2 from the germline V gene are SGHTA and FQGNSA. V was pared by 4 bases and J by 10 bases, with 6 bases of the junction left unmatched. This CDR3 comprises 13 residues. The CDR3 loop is CASSSRTGKEQFF. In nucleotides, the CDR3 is TGTGCCAGCAGCTCTCGGACAGGGAAGGAGCAGTTCTTC.

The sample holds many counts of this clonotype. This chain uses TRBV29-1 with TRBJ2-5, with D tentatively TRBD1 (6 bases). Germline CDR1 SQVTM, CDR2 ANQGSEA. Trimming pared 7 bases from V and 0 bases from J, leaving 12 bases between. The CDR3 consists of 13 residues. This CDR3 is CSGRQANQETQYF. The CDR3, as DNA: TGCAGCGGCAGACAGGCAAACCAAGAGACCCAGTACTTC.

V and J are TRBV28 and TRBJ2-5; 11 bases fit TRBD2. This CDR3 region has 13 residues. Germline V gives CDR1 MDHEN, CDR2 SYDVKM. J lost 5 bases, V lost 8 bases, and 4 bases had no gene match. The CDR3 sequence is CASVAGGMETQYF. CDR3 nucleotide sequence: TGTGCCAGCGTAGCGGGAGGGATGGAGACCCAGTACTTC.

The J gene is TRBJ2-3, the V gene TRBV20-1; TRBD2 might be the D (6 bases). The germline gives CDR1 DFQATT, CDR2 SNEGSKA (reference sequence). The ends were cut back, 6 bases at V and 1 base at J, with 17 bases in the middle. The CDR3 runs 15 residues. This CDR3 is CSAPRAASGTDTQYF. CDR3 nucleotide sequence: TGCAGTGCCCCGCGAGCGGCTAGCGGCACAGATACGCAGTATTTT.

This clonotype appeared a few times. CDR3 loop: CASSLTQGTSYEQYF. In nucleotides, the CDR3 is TGTGCCAGCAGCTTAACACAGGGCACATCCTACGAGCAGTACTTC. V usage is TRBV7-9 and J usage is TRBJ2-7; a possible D gene is TRBD1 (6 bases). Germline V gives CDR1 SEHNR, CDR2 FQNEAQ (reference sequence). Deletions cut 2 bases from V and 1 base from J, with 12 bases between. This CDR3 comprises 15 residues.

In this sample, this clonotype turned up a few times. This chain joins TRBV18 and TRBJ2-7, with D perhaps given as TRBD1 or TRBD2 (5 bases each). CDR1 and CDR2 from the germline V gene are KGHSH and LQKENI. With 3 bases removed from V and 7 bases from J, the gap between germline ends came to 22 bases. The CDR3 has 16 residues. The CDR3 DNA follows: TGTGCCAGCTCACCCGGACTGACTTGGGGCCGGAGTGAGCAGTACTTC. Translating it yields CASSPGLTWGRSEQYF.

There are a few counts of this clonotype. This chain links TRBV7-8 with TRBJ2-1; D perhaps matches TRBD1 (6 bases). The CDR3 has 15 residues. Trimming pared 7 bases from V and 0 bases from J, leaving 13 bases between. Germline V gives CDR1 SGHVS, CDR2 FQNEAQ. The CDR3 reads CASIKTGSSYNEQFF. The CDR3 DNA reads TGTGCCAGCATCAAGACAGGAAGCTCCTACAATGAGCAGTTCTTC. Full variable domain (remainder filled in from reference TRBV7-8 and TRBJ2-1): GAGVSQSPRYKVAKRGQDVALRCDPISGHVSLFWYQQALGQGPEFLTYFQNEAQLDKSGLPSDRFFAERPEGSVSTLKIQRTQQEDSAVYLCASIKTGSSYNEQFFGPGTRLTVL.

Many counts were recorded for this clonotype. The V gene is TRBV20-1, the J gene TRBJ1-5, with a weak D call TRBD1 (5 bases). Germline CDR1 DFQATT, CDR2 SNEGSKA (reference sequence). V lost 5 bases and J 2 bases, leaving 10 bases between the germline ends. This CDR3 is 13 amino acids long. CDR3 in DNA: TGCAGTGCTCCACAGGCGGGCAATCAGCCCCAGCATTTT. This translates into CSAPQAGNQPQHF.